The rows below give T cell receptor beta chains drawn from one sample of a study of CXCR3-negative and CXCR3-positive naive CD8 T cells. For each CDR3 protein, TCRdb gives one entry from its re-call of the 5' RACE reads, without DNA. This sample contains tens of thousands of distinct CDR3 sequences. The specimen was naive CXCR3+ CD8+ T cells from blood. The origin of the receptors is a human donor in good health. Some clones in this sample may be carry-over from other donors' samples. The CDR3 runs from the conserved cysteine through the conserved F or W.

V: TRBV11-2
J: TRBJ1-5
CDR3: CASSPMTGPQHF

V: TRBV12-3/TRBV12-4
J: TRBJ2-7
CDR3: CASSLLAGADSYEQYF

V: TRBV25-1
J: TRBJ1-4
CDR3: CASSEFFLKEEEKLFF

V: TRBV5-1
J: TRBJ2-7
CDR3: CASSLEVSSYEQYF

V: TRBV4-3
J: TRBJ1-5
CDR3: CASSQEVAQPQHF

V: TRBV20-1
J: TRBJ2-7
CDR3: CSARGWKDYEQYF

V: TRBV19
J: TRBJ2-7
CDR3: CASSIAGSSYEQYF

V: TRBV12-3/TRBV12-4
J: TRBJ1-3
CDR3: CASSSGSGNTIYF

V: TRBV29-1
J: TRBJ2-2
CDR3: CSVFPADTGELFF

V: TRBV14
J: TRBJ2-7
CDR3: CASSQGDYHYEQYF

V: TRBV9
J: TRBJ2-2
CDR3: CASSLPSGREDTGELFF

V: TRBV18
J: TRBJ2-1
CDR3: CASSATGSSYNEQFF

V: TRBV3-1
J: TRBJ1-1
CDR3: CASSQLYDMNTEAFF

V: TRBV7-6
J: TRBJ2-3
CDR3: CASSSRKGLDSDTQYF

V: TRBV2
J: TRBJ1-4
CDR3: CASSEAIGLDEKLFF

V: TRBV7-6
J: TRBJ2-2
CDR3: CASRRVGARTGELFF

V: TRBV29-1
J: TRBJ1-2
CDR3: CSVGTVFGDTF

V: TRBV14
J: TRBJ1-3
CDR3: CASSHPGAGNTIYF

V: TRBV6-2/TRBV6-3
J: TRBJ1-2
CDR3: CASSYDDYGYTF

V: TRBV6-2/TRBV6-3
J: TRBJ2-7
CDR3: CASSYVTAYEQYF